This passage covers 3 T cell receptor beta chains from one sample sequenced in a study of CXCR3-negative and CXCR3-positive naive CD8 T cells. 5' RACE that incorporated UMI labels was used to prepare the TRB cDNA libraries. TCRdb re-called the 5' RACE reads; every CDR3 protein appears as one record, without DNA. This sample's clone table lists about 58,000 distinct CDR3 sequences. Sequencing was carried out using naive CXCR3- CD8+ T cells from blood. Subset: CD45RO-CCR7+CD27+CD95- naive CD8+ T cells lacking CXCR3 (TNR3-). The receptors derive from a human donor in good health. Some clones in this sample may be carry-over from other donors' samples.

The chain has TRBV7-9 and TRBJ2-2; checking the TCRdb D call of TRBD2 is not possible without DNA. This CDR3 has 13 amino acids. Per germline, CDR1 SEHNR and CDR2 FQNEAQ (reference sequence). This chain's CDR3 is CASSLVGAGELFF.

The CDR3 loop is CSVTSGSFGELFF. The chain uses TRBV29-1 and TRBJ2-2; TCRdb's D call, TRBD2, is unchecked because there is no DNA. CDR3 length: 13 amino acids. Germline V lookup: CDR1 SQVTM, CDR2 ANQGSEA.

The chain couples TRBV28 to TRBJ2-1. In germline, CDR1 is MDHEN, CDR2 SYDVKM. The CDR3 loop spans 14 amino acids. The CDR3 loop is CASSLKTKYNEQFF. Full variable domain (outside the CDR3, taken from reference TRBV28 and TRBJ2-1): DVKVTQSSRYLVKRTGEKVFLECVQDMDHENMFWYRQDPGLGLRLIYFSYDVKMKEKGDIPEGYSVSREKKERFSLILESASTNQTSMYLCASSLKTKYNEQFFGPGTRLTVL.